Listed here are 11 T cell receptor beta chains from one sample, sequenced in a study of T cells in Graves' hyperthyroidism and ophthalmopathy. Amplification of TCR beta CDR3 regions was performed using RNA transcripts as template. HTBI primers were used for first-round RT-PCR of the TCR CDR3. TCRdb processed the multiplex PCR reads anew with MiXCR; each CDR3 protein has one entry. The sample lists approximately 370,000 distinct CDR3 sequences; approximately 17% were seen once. Sequencing input: blood. These receptors originate from a woman in her 30s with Graves' hyperthyroidism that later progressed to Graves' ophthalmopathy.

In this sample, this clonotype turned up many times. The rearrangement links TRBV28 to TRBJ2-2; D not certain. V lost 4 bases and J 7 bases, leaving 16 bases between the germline ends. The germline gives CDR1 MDHEN, CDR2 SYDVKM. There are 15 residues in the CDR3. The CDR3 is CASSSVVGFGGELFF. The CDR3 bases are TGTGCCAGCAGTTCAGTTGTTGGCTTTGGCGGGGAGCTGTTTTTT.

This clonotype was seen repeatedly, ten times or more. The CDR3 DNA sequence: TGCGCCAGCAGCTCTCCCGCAGGGACAACCCAAGGGGAGCAGTACTTC. It yields the protein CASSSPAGTTQGEQYF. V is TRBV5-1 and J is TRBJ2-7, with D possibly TRBD1 on 6 matching bases. Looked up from germline, CDR1 is SGHRS and CDR2 is YFSETQ. The CDR3 sequence is 16 residues long. Trimming shortened V by 3 bases and J by 7 bases, and 23 bases separated the two germline ends.

This clonotype is a singleton in its sample. The CDR3 is CSARSSGRTGSYNEQFF. Written as DNA, the CDR3 is TGCAGTGCTAGGTCCAGCGGGAGGACGGGCTCCTACAATGAGCAGTTCTTC. This sequence joins TRBV20-1 and TRBJ2-1; the match to TRBD2 covers 9 bases. Germline CDR1 reads DFQATT; CDR2 reads SNEGSKA (reference sequence). This CDR3 is built from 17 residues. V shed 3 bases, J shed 0 bases, and the junction held 9 bases outside the gene matches.

The chain carries TRBV4-1 and TRBJ2-3; TRBD2 aligns across 13 bases. Germline CDR1 and CDR2: MGHRA and YSYEKL. Losses at the gene ends were 2 bases for V and 2 bases for J; bases not matched to a gene: 13. This CDR3 is built from 20 residues. In nucleotides, the CDR3 is TGCGCCAGCAGCCAATCAGGACTAGCGGGGGTAAAGGGCCTCACAGATACGCAGTATTTT. Its protein product is CASSQSGLAGVKGLTDTQYF.

The CDR3 nucleotides are TGTGCCAGCAGCCATGGACTAGCGGGAGTTCCGTCCTACGAGCAGTACTTC. Encoded protein: CASSHGLAGVPSYEQYF. The genes are TRBV5-6 and TRBJ2-7; TRBD2 matches at 13 bases. Germline V CDR1 and CDR2: SGHDT, YYEEEE. The CDR3 covers 17 residues. Trimming at V came to 4 bases and at J to 1 base, leaving 8 bases not matched to a gene.

This clonotype was counted between two and nine times. The chain is built from TRBV9 and TRBJ2-2; D call uncertain. Looked up from germline, CDR1 is SGDLS and CDR2 is YYNGEE. Trimming removed 1 base at V and 0 bases at J, with 7 bases between. This CDR3 spans 15 amino acids. CDR3 sequence (DNA): TGTGCCAGCAGCGTAACAACACCGAACACCGGGGAGCTGTTTTTT. Translated, it gives CASSVTTPNTGELFF.

This clonotype was seen repeatedly, ten times or more. This chain joins TRBV28 and TRBJ2-7, with D uncertain. There are 16 residues in the CDR3. The V end was cut by 6 bases, the J end by 1 base, with 19 bases between. CDR1 MDHEN and CDR2 SYDVKM come from the germline V gene. This CDR3 is CASSHDFGGTSYEQYF. Here the CDR3 DNA reads TGTGCCAGCAGCCACGACTTCGGCGGAACTTCCTACGAGCAGTACTTC.

This clonotype showed up just a few times. The chain carries TRBV28 and TRBJ1-4; possibly TRBD1 for D (5 bases). The CDR3 spans 16 residues. The germline V gene has CDR1 MDHEN and CDR2 SYDVKM. Trimming stripped 5 bases from V and 8 bases from J, with 21 bases between. The CDR3 nucleotides are TGTGCCAGCAGTACCAACTCCAGGGTGGTATGGGAAAAACTGTTTTTT. It is translated as CASSTNSRVVWEKLFF.

This chain uses TRBV28 with TRBJ2-1; 13 bases are a match to TRBD2. CDR3 length: 16 amino acids. Looked up from germline, CDR1 is MDHEN and CDR2 is SYDVKM. J lost 5 bases, V lost 5 bases, and 6 bases had no gene match. The DNA of the CDR3 is TGTGCCAGCAGTGTGACTAGCGGGGGGAGACACAATGAGCAGTTCTTC. Translated, it gives CASSVTSGGRHNEQFF.

V usage is TRBV5-1 and J usage is TRBJ2-6; 8 bases are a match to TRBD1. The CDR3 runs 18 residues. Trimming removed 0 bases from V and 0 bases from J; junction bases left unmatched: 5. Germline V gene lookup returns CDR1 SGHRS and CDR2 YFSETQ. The CDR3 DNA sequence: TGCGCCAGCAGCTTGGAAACAGGGGGAGCCTCTGGGGCCAACGTCCTGACTTTC. It yields the protein CASSLETGGASGANVLTF. The variable domain in full, completed from reference TRBV5-1 and TRBJ2-6, reads KAGVTQTPRYLIKTRGQQVTLSCSPISGHRSVSWYQQTPGQGLQFLFEYFSETQRNKGNFPGRFSGRQFSNSRSEMNVSTLELGDSALYLCASSLETGGASGANVLTFGAGSRLTVL.

The gene calls are TRBV28 and TRBJ2-1; 14 bases align to TRBD2. This CDR3 has 18 residues. The ends lost 6 bases at V and 8 bases at J; junction bases unmatched: 15. Germline V gives CDR1 MDHEN, CDR2 SYDVKM. CDR3 coding DNA: TGTGCCAGCAGCACACTTTCCGGGACTAGCGGGAGAAAATATGAGCAGTTCTTC. This translates into CASSTLSGTSGRKYEQFF.